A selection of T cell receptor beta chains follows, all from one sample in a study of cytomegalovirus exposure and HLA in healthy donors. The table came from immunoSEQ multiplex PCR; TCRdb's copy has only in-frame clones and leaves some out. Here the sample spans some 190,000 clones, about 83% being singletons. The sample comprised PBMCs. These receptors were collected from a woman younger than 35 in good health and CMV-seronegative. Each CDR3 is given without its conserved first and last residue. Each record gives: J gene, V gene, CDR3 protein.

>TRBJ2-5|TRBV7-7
ASSLFKSRSSYQETQY
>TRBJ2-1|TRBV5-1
ASSASMDEQF
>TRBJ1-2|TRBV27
ASSLQLGTTQGYT
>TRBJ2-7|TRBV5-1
ASSPLAGPYEQY
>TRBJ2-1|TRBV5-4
ASSGTEDTGQRRYNEQF
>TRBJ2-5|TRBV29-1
SVDTGQRETQY
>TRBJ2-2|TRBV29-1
SVDRRVGNTGELF
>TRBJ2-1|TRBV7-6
ASSHRTGVTYNEQF
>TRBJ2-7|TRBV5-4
ASSLGTSDSYEQY
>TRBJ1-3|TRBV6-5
ASSRAGVAGNTIY
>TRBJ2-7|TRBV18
ASSPTNYEQY
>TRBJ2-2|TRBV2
ASSPGRQGGTGELF
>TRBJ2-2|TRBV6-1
ASKRARTNTGELF
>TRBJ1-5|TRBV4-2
ASSQVASASQPQH
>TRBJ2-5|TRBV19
ASSTRTGGRETQY
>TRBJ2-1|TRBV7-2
ASSLAREGYEQF
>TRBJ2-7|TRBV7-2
ASSFGGSSYEQY
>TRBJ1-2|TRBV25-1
ASSESRAGGYGYT
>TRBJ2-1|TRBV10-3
AISEGLAGGSSYNEQF
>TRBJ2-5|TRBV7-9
ASSRSRETQY
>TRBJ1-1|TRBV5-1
ASSFDRVGTGGTEAF
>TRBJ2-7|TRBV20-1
SARADYEQY
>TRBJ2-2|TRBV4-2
ASSQPPGAGELF
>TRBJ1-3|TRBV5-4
ASSPGHNSGNTIY
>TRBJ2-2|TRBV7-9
ASSLAFRVVQGDDGELF
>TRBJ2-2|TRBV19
ASSMSPSGHTGELF
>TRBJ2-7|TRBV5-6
ATSQTGSRYEQY
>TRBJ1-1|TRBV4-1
ASSQSTGIWNTEAF
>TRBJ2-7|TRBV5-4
ASSLYGRGIYEQY
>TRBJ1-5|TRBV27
ASSLGQGNQPQH
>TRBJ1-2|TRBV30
AWGTGYGYT
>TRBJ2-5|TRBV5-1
ASSLLGTGEETQY
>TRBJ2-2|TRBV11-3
ASSKESTAGELF
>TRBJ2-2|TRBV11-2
ASSSGTSSNTGELF
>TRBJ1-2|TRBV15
ATSRDLAWDHRANYGYT
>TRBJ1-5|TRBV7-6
ASSLARGLGQPQH
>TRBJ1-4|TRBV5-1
ASSLARVTNEKLF